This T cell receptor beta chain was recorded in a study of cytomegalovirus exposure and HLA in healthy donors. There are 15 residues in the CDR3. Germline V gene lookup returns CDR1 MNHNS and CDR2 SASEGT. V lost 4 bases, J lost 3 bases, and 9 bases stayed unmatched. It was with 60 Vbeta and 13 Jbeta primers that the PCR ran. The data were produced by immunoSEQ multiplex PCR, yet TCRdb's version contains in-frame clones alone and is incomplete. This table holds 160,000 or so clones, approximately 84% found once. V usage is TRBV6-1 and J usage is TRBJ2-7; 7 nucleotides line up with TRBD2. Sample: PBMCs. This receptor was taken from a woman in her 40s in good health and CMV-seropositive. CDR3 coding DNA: TGTGCCAGCAGTGCTCTTAGTGGGGAGGGCTACGAGCAGTACTTC. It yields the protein CASSALSGEGYEQYF.